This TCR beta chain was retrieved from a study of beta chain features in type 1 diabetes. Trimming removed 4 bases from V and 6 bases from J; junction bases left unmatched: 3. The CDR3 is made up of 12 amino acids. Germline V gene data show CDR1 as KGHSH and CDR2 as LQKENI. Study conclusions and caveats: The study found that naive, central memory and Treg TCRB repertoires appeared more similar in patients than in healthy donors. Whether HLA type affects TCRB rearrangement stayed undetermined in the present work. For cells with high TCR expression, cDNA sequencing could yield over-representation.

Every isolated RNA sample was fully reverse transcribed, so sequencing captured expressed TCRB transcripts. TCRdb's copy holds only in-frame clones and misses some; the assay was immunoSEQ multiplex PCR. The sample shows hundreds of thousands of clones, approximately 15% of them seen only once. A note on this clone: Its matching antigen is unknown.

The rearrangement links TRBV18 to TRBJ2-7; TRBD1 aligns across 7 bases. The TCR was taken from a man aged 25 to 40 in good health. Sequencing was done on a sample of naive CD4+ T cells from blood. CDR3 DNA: TGTGCCAGCTCACTCGACAGGGCCGAGCAGTACGTC. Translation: CASSLDRAEQYV.